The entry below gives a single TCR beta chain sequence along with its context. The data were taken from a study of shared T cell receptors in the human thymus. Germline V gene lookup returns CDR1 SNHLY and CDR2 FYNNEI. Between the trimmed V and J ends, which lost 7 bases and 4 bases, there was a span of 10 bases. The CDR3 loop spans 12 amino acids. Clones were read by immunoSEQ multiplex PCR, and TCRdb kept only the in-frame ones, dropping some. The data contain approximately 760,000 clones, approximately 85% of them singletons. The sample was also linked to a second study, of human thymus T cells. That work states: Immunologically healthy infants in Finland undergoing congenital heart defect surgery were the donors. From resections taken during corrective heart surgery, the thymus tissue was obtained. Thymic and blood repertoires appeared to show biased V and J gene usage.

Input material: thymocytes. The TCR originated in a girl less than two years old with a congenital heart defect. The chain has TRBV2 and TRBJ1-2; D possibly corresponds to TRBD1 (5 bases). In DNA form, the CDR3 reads TGTGCCAGCAAGGGGCCGACCTATGGCTACACCTTC. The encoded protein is CASKGPTYGYTF. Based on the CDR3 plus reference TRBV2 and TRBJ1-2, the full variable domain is EPEVTQTPSHQVTQMGQEVILRCVPISNHLYFYWYRQILGQKVEFLVSFYNNEISEKSEIFDDQFSVERPDGSNFTLKIRSTKLEDSAMYFCASKGPTYGYTFGSGTRLTVV.